The 9 T cell receptor beta chains below were found in one sample sequenced in a study of PD-1 blockade in classical Hodgkin lymphoma. Relapse after autologous stem cell transplantation occurred in every patient, and brentuximab vedotin exposure varied. The assay was immunoSEQ multiplex PCR, and TCRdb's table has in-frame clones only and misses some. The table shows about 66,000 clones, with roughly two thirds occurring only once. Sequenced material: peripheral blood mononuclear cells (PBMCs), taken before the second cycle of nivolumab. All receptors derive from a human donor with classical Hodgkin lymphoma.

The rearrangement links TRBV6-5 to TRBJ1-2, with a tentative D call TRBD1 (6 bases). CDR1 is MNHEY and CDR2 is SVGAGI in the germline V gene. The CDR3 spans 16 residues. Trimming shortened V by 0 bases and J by 0 bases, and 11 bases separated the two germline ends. In nucleotides, the CDR3 is TGTGCCAGCAGTTACTCCCGCCGGACAGCTAACTATGGCTACACCTTC. As protein: CASSYSRRTANYGYTF.

V is TRBV5-1 and J is TRBJ1-4; D unclear. Trimming took 4 bases from V and 8 from J, leaving 15 bases between them. CDR1 is SGHRS and CDR2 is YFSETQ in the germline V gene. The length of the CDR3 is 14 residues. CDR3 DNA sequence: TGCGCCAGCAGCGTGGGGAGCCCGGGGGAAAAACTGTTTTTT. This encodes CASSVGSPGEKLFF.

V gene TRBV2 combines with J gene TRBJ2-1; TRBD2 might be the D (7 bases). Trimming left V 2 bases short and J 9 bases short, with 14 bases between. The CDR3 runs to 14 residues. Germline V gene sequence: CDR1 SNHLY, CDR2 FYNNEI. CDR3 coding DNA: TGTGCCAGCAGTGAATTGGGGGGGGCTGGTGAGCAGTTCTTC. It is translated as CASSELGGAGEQFF.

CDR3 loop: CASSLEGGRSDTQYF. The CDR3 DNA sequence: TGCGCCAGCAGCTTGGAGGGCGGGAGATCAGATACGCAGTATTTT. This rearrangement joins TRBV5-1 to TRBJ2-3; 7 nucleotides align to TRBD2. The CDR3 contains 15 residues. After removal of 0 bases from V and 4 bases from J, the junction contained 5 bases not matched to a gene. Germline loops: CDR1 SGHRS, CDR2 YFSETQ.

J is TRBJ1-5 and V is TRBV28, with D possibly being TRBD1 (6 bases). Germline-derived CDR1 and CDR2 are MDHEN and SYDVKM. This CDR3 contains 14 residues. The V end was cut by 4 bases, the J end by 5 bases, with 12 bases between. CDR3 sequence: CASSWDNGDQPQHF. CDR3 in DNA: TGTGCCAGCAGTTGGGACAATGGGGATCAGCCCCAGCATTTT.

V and J are TRBV19 and TRBJ1-2; D is possibly TRBD1 (5 bases). This CDR3 region has 15 residues. V lost 8 bases and J lost 4, with 20 bases in between. Per germline, CDR1 LNHDA and CDR2 SQIVND (reference sequence). The CDR3 DNA follows: TGTGCCAGTGGGGGGAGTCGGGGAGGGATCTATGGCTACACCTTC. As protein: CASGGSRGGIYGYTF.

This clone was seen just once. V usage is TRBV7-8 and J usage is TRBJ2-2, with 10 bases matching TRBD1. Trimming cost V 6 bases and J 7 bases; bases outside gene matches: 5. This CDR3 spans 14 amino acids. Germline assignment: CDR1 SGHVS and CDR2 FQNEAQ. The DNA of the CDR3 is TGTGCCAGCAGACCGGGACAGGGGTACGGGGAGCTGTTTTTT. Translated: CASRPGQGYGELFF.

The rearrangement links TRBV19 to TRBJ2-3; tentatively, D is TRBD2 (6 bases). Germline lookup yields CDR1 LNHDA and CDR2 SQIVND (reference sequence). V lost 10 bases and J 10 bases, leaving 18 bases between the germline ends. The CDR3 runs 12 residues. For the CDR3, the DNA is TGTGCCACCTCGAATTACGGGACTCCGCAGTATTTT. Translation gives CATSNYGTPQYF.

The CDR3 coding sequence is TGCAGCGCCGGGGGGCGGGGGGCGCAGTCGAAGACGCAGTATTTT. Translating gives CSAGGRGAQSKTQYF. The rearrangement uses TRBV29-1 and TRBJ2-3; TRBD2 agrees at 8 bases. The CDR3 is made up of 15 amino acids. Germline V gene data show CDR1 as SQVTM and CDR2 as ANQGSEA. The V and J ends lost 7 bases and 9 bases, in that order; junction bases with no gene match: 18.